A selection of T cell receptor beta chains follows, all from one sample in a study of CD8 T cells in Susac syndrome. TCRdb processed the immunoSEQ multiplex PCR reads anew with MiXCR; each CDR3 protein has one entry. Of 150,000 to 200,000 distinct CDR3 sequences detected, more than 90% appear once; the ten largest clones hold under 0.15%. Material: CD4+ T cells from PBMCs. The receptor source for this set is a human donor in good health. Each CDR3 is given with its conserved first and last residue. D genes are given only for firm matches. Clone size is given for some rows only: seen once, a few or many times, or a class if the clone is expanded.

D gene: .; V gene: TRBV20-1; clone size: .; J gene: TRBJ2-1; CDR3 protein: CSAREPLSSYNEQFF; CDR3 DNA: TGCAGTGCTAGAGAGCCGTTGAGCTCCTACAATGAGCAGTTCTTC
D gene: TRBD2; V gene: TRBV28; clone size: .; J gene: TRBJ2-1; CDR3 protein: CASSSPGGAYGNEQFF; CDR3 DNA: TGTGCCAGCAGTTCCCCCGGGGGGGCCTATGGCAATGAGCAGTTCTTC
D gene: .; V gene: TRBV30; clone size: .; J gene: TRBJ2-5; CDR3 protein: CAWGRLGEGTQYF; CDR3 DNA: TGTGCCTGGGGCAGGTTGGGAGAGGGGACCCAGTACTTC
D gene: .; V gene: TRBV9; clone size: .; J gene: TRBJ1-2; CDR3 protein: CASSPGQSEFGYTF; CDR3 DNA: TGTGCCAGCAGCCCCGGACAGTCGGAATTTGGCTACACCTTC
D gene: .; V gene: TRBV12-3/TRBV12-4; clone size: once; J gene: TRBJ1-2; CDR3 protein: CASRPGAGGYGYTF; CDR3 DNA: TGTGCCAGCAGACCCGGGGCTGGCGGCTATGGCTACACCTTC
D gene: TRBD1; V gene: TRBV6-5; clone size: .; J gene: TRBJ2-7; CDR3 protein: CASSHRDRGEQYF; CDR3 DNA: TGTGCCAGCAGCCACCGGGACAGGGGCGAGCAGTACTTC
D gene: .; V gene: TRBV30; clone size: .; J gene: TRBJ1-2; CDR3 protein: CAWYGGNSYGYTF; CDR3 DNA: TGTGCCTGGTACGGGGGTAACAGCTATGGCTACACCTTC
D gene: TRBD1; V gene: TRBV30; clone size: .; J gene: TRBJ1-2; CDR3 protein: CASERSDRGQNYGYTF; CDR3 DNA: TGTGCCTCCGAACGTTCGGACAGGGGGCAGAACTATGGCTACACCTTC
D gene: .; V gene: TRBV4-3; clone size: .; J gene: TRBJ1-6; CDR3 protein: CASSQDIGDNSPLHF; CDR3 DNA: TGCGCCAGCAGCCAAGATATCGGGGATAATTCACCCCTCCACTTT
D gene: .; V gene: TRBV20-1; clone size: .; J gene: TRBJ2-7; CDR3 protein: CSATVQDLTYEQYF; CDR3 DNA: TGCAGTGCCACAGTCCAAGACCTGACCTACGAGCAGTACTTC
D gene: TRBD2; V gene: TRBV18; clone size: .; J gene: TRBJ2-1; CDR3 protein: CASSPSSGADNQQFF; CDR3 DNA: TGTGCCAGCTCACCAAGCAGCGGGGCGGACAATCAGCAGTTCTTC
D gene: .; V gene: TRBV18; clone size: .; J gene: TRBJ2-5; CDR3 protein: CASSPLPSGSQETQYF; CDR3 DNA: TGTGCCAGCTCACCGCTACCTTCAGGGAGCCAAGAGACCCAGTACTTC
D gene: .; V gene: TRBV6-2/TRBV6-3; clone size: .; J gene: TRBJ2-7; CDR3 protein: CASSRRAKPYEQYF; CDR3 DNA: TGTGCCAGCAGTCGTCGAGCGAAACCCTACGAGCAGTACTTC
D gene: .; V gene: TRBV27; clone size: .; J gene: TRBJ2-2; CDR3 protein: CVSSTRVGTGELFF; CDR3 DNA: TGTGTCAGCAGTACCAGGGTTGGCACCGGGGAGCTGTTTTTT
D gene: TRBD1; V gene: TRBV29-1; clone size: .; J gene: TRBJ2-7; CDR3 protein: CSATRDRGYEQYF; CDR3 DNA: TGCAGCGCCACCCGGGACAGGGGCTACGAGCAGTACTTC
D gene: TRBD1; V gene: TRBV20-1; clone size: few; J gene: TRBJ2-7; CDR3 protein: CSANRGRYEQYF; CDR3 DNA: TGCAGTGCTAACAGGGGTCGCTACGAGCAGTACTTC
D gene: TRBD1; V gene: TRBV29-1; clone size: .; J gene: TRBJ1-3; CDR3 protein: CSVDGDRASSGNTIYF; CDR3 DNA: TGCAGCGTTGATGGGGACAGGGCCTCCTCTGGAAACACCATATATTTT
D gene: .; V gene: TRBV14; clone size: .; J gene: TRBJ2-1; CDR3 protein: CASSQGPPSYNEQFF; CDR3 DNA: TGTGCCAGCAGCCAGGGGCCACCATCATACAATGAGCAGTTCTTC
D gene: .; V gene: TRBV3-1; clone size: .; J gene: TRBJ2-2; CDR3 protein: CASSRYPKAGELFF; CDR3 DNA: TGTGCCAGCAGCCGCTACCCTAAGGCCGGGGAGCTGTTTTTT
D gene: .; V gene: TRBV9; clone size: .; J gene: TRBJ1-3; CDR3 protein: CASSVEPRSGNTIYF; CDR3 DNA: TGTGCCAGCAGCGTAGAACCCCGCTCTGGAAACACCATATATTTT
D gene: .; V gene: TRBV7-2; clone size: .; J gene: TRBJ2-7; CDR3 protein: CASSLAPGGLGEQYF; CDR3 DNA: TGTGCCAGCAGCTTAGCCCCAGGGGGGTTGGGTGAGCAGTACTTC
D gene: .; V gene: TRBV9; clone size: .; J gene: TRBJ2-2; CDR3 protein: CASSAGSNTGELFF; CDR3 DNA: TGTGCCAGCAGTGCCGGGTCCAACACCGGGGAGCTGTTTTTT
D gene: TRBD1; V gene: TRBV7-9; clone size: .; J gene: TRBJ1-2; CDR3 protein: CASSDTWTGGSNYGYTF; CDR3 DNA: TGTGCCAGCAGCGATACCTGGACAGGGGGCTCTAACTATGGCTACACCTTC
D gene: TRBD1; V gene: TRBV6-4; clone size: .; J gene: TRBJ1-1; CDR3 protein: CASSAQGARGPEAFF; CDR3 DNA: TGTGCCAGCAGTGCCCAGGGGGCGAGGGGCCCTGAAGCTTTCTTT
D gene: TRBD1; V gene: TRBV2; clone size: medium-sized; J gene: TRBJ2-5; CDR3 protein: CASRGQGETQYF; CDR3 DNA: TGTGCCAGCAGGGGACAGGGAGAGACCCAGTACTTC
D gene: TRBD1; V gene: TRBV7-8; clone size: .; J gene: TRBJ2-4; CDR3 protein: CASSLATGMVDIQYF; CDR3 DNA: TGTGCCAGCAGCTTAGCGACAGGGATGGTAGACATTCAGTACTTC
D gene: .; V gene: TRBV4-3; clone size: .; J gene: TRBJ2-5; CDR3 protein: CASSQHPEGQETQYF; CDR3 DNA: TGCGCCAGCAGCCAACACCCAGAGGGGCAAGAGACCCAGTACTTC
D gene: TRBD1; V gene: TRBV7-9; clone size: .; J gene: TRBJ1-2; CDR3 protein: CASSPDRRDYGYTF; CDR3 DNA: TGTGCCAGCAGTCCGGACAGGAGGGACTATGGCTACACCTTC
D gene: .; V gene: TRBV20-1; clone size: .; J gene: TRBJ2-2; CDR3 protein: CSAKAADLNTGELFF; CDR3 DNA: TGCAGTGCGAAAGCTGCGGACTTAAACACCGGGGAGCTGTTTTTT
D gene: TRBD2; V gene: TRBV4-3; clone size: .; J gene: TRBJ2-2; CDR3 protein: CASSQMGGRYGELFF; CDR3 DNA: TGCGCCAGCAGCCAGATGGGCGGGAGATACGGGGAGCTGTTTTTT